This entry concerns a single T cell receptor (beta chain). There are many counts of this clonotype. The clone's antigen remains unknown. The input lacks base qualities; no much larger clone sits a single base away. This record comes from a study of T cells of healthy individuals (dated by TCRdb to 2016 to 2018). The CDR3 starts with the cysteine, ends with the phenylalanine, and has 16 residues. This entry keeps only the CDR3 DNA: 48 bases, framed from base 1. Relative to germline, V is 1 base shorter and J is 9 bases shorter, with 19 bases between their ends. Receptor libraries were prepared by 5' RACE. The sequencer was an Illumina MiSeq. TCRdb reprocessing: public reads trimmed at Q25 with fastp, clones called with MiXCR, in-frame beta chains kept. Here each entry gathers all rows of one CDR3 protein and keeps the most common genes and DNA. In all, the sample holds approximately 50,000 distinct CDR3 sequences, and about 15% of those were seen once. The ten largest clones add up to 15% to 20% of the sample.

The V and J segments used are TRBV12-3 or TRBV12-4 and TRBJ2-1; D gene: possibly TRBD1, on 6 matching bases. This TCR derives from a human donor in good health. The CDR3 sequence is CASSLGLAGVSGEQFF. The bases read TGTGCCAGCAGTTTAGGTTTGGCAGGGGTTTCTGGTGAGCAGTTCTTC.